These T cell receptor beta chains were read from a single sample in a study of blood T cell repertoires in COVID-19. Profiled with immunoSEQ multiplex PCR; TCRdb holds only in-frame clones, not every one. The data contain 150,000 or so clones, almost 80% of them singletons. The sample was PBMCs or T cells enriched from blood (not recorded which). The receptors were sampled from a woman aged 45-65 years who had recovered from COVID-19. Both conserved end residues are part of each CDR3. A D gene is named only where the DNA matches it firmly. Rows give clone size only sometimes, using once, few, many, or a class for an expanded clone.

D | size | J | V | CDR3 | DNA
NA | NA | TRBJ1-2 | TRBV14 | CASSLVGQRGYTF | TGTGCCAGCAGCCTTGTAGGACAGCGTGGCTACACCTTC
NA | NA | TRBJ1-1 | TRBV3-1/TRBV3-2 | CASSHGNTEAFF | TGTGCCAGCAGCCACGGTAACACTGAAGCTTTCTTT
TRBD1 | NA | TRBJ2-2 | TRBV19 | CASSPTGGGTGELFF | TGTGCCAGTAGTCCTACAGGGGGCGGCACCGGGGAGCTGTTTTTT
NA | NA | TRBJ1-5 | TRBV6-5 | CASSPGAGRGQPQHF | TGTGCCAGCAGCCCAGGTGCCGGGAGAGGTCAGCCCCAGCATTTT
NA | NA | TRBJ1-4 | TRBV2 | CASSDSQIATNEKLFF | TGTGCCAGCAGTGATTCCCAGATTGCAACTAATGAAAAACTGTTTTTT
NA | NA | TRBJ2-2 | TRBV19 | CASSIDPLVTGELFF | TGTGCCAGTAGTATAGATCCCCTCGTCACCGGGGAGCTGTTTTTT
NA | few | TRBJ1-1 | TRBV10-2 | CASSAMIMNTEAFF | TGCGCCAGCAGTGCTATGATAATGAACACTGAAGCTTTCTTT
NA | NA | TRBJ1-1 | TRBV12-3/TRBV12-4 | CASIQGNTEAFF | TGTGCCAGCATACAGGGAAACACTGAAGCTTTCTTT
NA | NA | TRBJ2-1 | TRBV30 | CAWRVGVGGEQFF | TGTGCCTGGAGGGTGGGCGTTGGAGGTGAGCAGTTCTTC
NA | NA | TRBJ2-1 | TRBV9 | CASSVGRLNEQFF | TGTGCCAGCAGCGTAGGCAGACTTAATGAGCAGTTCTTC
TRBD1 | NA | TRBJ1-1 | TRBV18 | CASSQGQTMNTEAFF | TGTGCCAGCTCACAGGGACAGACCATGAACACTGAAGCTTTCTTT
TRBD2 | few | TRBJ2-2 | TRBV30 | CAWTSGRASANTGELFF | TGTGCCTGGACAAGCGGGAGGGCATCCGCGAACACCGGGGAGCTGTTTTTT
NA | NA | TRBJ2-2 | TRBV7-9 | CASTHWGDVMTGELFF | TGTGCCAGCACCCATTGGGGGGATGTGATGACCGGGGAGCTGTTTTTT
NA | NA | TRBJ1-1 | TRBV19 | CASSITKQGPEAFF | TGTGCCAGTAGTATCACCAAACAGGGTCCTGAAGCTTTCTTT
TRBD2 | NA | TRBJ2-1 | TRBV5-4 | CASSFTLTSGRGNEQFF | TGTGCCAGCAGTTTTACCTTGACTAGCGGGAGGGGCAATGAGCAGTTCTTC
TRBD1 | few | TRBJ1-2 | TRBV5-1 | CASSEDRGQNGYTF | TGCGCCAGCAGCGAGGACAGGGGGCAGAACGGCTACACCTTC
NA | NA | TRBJ1-6 | TRBV10-3 | CAIRQGDNSPLHF | TGTGCCATCAGACAGGGAGACAATTCACCCCTCCACTTT
TRBD2 | NA | TRBJ2-5 | TRBV9 | CASSVAPSGETQYF | TGTGCCAGCAGCGTAGCTCCTAGCGGGGAGACCCAGTACTTC
NA | NA | TRBJ1-2 | TRBV29-1 | CSVEATGPFTNYGYTF | TGCAGCGTTGAAGCGACAGGACCGTTCACTAACTATGGCTACACCTTC
TRBD1 | NA | TRBJ1-5 | TRBV30 | CAWGQGAGNQPQHF | TGTGCCTGGGGACAGGGGGCAGGCAATCAGCCCCAGCATTTT
NA | NA | TRBJ1-5 | TRBV6-1 | CASSDRVLSGIVNQPQHF | TGTGCCAGCAGTGACCGGGTCTTATCAGGGATCGTCAATCAGCCCCAGCATTTT
NA | few | TRBJ2-1 | TRBV6-1 | CASSEVRGGDNEQFF | TGTGCCAGCAGTGAAGTACGAGGAGGGGACAATGAGCAGTTCTTC
NA | NA | TRBJ1-1 | TRBV5-1 | CASSQSKRSLNTEAFF | TGCGCCAGCAGCCAAAGCAAACGGAGCCTGAACACTGAAGCTTTCTTT
NA | NA | TRBJ1-1 | TRBV10-3 | CAISEDGGLIEAFF | TGTGCCATCAGTGAAGACGGGGGGCTAATTGAAGCTTTCTTT
NA | NA | TRBJ1-1 | TRBV21-1 | CASSSTRAVGPTEAFF | TGTGCCAGCAGCTCAACCCGGGCGGTGGGGCCGACTGAAGCTTTCTTT
TRBD2 | few | TRBJ2-1 | TRBV3-1/TRBV3-2 | CASSLTSGGYNEQFF | TGTGCCAGCAGCCTCACTAGCGGGGGGTACAATGAGCAGTTCTTC
TRBD2 | NA | TRBJ2-1 | TRBV29-1 | CSVEDPSGGASYNEQFF | TGCAGCGTTGAAGATCCTAGCGGGGGGGCCTCCTACAATGAGCAGTTCTTC
NA | NA | TRBJ2-3 | TRBV6-5 | CASALGGGSTDTQYF | TGTGCCAGCGCCCTTGGGGGAGGCAGCACAGATACGCAGTATTTT
TRBD2 | NA | TRBJ2-7 | TRBV3-1/TRBV3-2 | CASSPGFGSGGAHEQYF | TGTGCCAGCAGCCCCGGCTTCGGTAGCGGGGGGGCCCACGAGCAGTACTTC
TRBD2 | NA | TRBJ2-1 | TRBV7-9 | CASSLAGVLDEQFF | TGTGCCAGCAGCTTGGCGGGAGTTCTCGATGAGCAGTTCTTC
NA | NA | TRBJ1-1 | TRBV11-3 | CASSTQGNTEAFF | TGTGCCAGCAGCACACAGGGAAACACTGAAGCTTTCTTT
NA | once | TRBJ2-7 | TRBV19 | CASSLGSTYEQYF | TGTGCCAGTAGCCTCGGGTCAACCTACGAGCAGTACTTC
NA | NA | TRBJ1-1 | TRBV5-1 | CASSFTGSEAFF | TGCGCCAGCAGCTTTACCGGGTCAGAAGCTTTCTTT
NA | NA | TRBJ2-3 | TRBV5-1 | CASSLGGQTDTQYF | TGCGCCAGCAGCTTGGGAGGGCAGACAGATACGCAGTATTTT
NA | few | TRBJ1-4 | TRBV9 | CASSVGTTGDEKLFF | TGTGCCAGCAGCGTAGGTACTACAGGAGATGAAAAACTGTTTTTT
NA | NA | TRBJ1-1 | TRBV13 | CASSTQSEDTEAFF | TGTGCCAGCAGTACCCAGTCCGAGGACACTGAAGCTTTCTTT
TRBD2 | once | TRBJ2-1 | TRBV18 | CASSPGLAGARSYNEQFF | TGTGCCAGCTCACCTGGACTAGCGGGAGCCCGTTCCTACAATGAGCAGTTCTTC